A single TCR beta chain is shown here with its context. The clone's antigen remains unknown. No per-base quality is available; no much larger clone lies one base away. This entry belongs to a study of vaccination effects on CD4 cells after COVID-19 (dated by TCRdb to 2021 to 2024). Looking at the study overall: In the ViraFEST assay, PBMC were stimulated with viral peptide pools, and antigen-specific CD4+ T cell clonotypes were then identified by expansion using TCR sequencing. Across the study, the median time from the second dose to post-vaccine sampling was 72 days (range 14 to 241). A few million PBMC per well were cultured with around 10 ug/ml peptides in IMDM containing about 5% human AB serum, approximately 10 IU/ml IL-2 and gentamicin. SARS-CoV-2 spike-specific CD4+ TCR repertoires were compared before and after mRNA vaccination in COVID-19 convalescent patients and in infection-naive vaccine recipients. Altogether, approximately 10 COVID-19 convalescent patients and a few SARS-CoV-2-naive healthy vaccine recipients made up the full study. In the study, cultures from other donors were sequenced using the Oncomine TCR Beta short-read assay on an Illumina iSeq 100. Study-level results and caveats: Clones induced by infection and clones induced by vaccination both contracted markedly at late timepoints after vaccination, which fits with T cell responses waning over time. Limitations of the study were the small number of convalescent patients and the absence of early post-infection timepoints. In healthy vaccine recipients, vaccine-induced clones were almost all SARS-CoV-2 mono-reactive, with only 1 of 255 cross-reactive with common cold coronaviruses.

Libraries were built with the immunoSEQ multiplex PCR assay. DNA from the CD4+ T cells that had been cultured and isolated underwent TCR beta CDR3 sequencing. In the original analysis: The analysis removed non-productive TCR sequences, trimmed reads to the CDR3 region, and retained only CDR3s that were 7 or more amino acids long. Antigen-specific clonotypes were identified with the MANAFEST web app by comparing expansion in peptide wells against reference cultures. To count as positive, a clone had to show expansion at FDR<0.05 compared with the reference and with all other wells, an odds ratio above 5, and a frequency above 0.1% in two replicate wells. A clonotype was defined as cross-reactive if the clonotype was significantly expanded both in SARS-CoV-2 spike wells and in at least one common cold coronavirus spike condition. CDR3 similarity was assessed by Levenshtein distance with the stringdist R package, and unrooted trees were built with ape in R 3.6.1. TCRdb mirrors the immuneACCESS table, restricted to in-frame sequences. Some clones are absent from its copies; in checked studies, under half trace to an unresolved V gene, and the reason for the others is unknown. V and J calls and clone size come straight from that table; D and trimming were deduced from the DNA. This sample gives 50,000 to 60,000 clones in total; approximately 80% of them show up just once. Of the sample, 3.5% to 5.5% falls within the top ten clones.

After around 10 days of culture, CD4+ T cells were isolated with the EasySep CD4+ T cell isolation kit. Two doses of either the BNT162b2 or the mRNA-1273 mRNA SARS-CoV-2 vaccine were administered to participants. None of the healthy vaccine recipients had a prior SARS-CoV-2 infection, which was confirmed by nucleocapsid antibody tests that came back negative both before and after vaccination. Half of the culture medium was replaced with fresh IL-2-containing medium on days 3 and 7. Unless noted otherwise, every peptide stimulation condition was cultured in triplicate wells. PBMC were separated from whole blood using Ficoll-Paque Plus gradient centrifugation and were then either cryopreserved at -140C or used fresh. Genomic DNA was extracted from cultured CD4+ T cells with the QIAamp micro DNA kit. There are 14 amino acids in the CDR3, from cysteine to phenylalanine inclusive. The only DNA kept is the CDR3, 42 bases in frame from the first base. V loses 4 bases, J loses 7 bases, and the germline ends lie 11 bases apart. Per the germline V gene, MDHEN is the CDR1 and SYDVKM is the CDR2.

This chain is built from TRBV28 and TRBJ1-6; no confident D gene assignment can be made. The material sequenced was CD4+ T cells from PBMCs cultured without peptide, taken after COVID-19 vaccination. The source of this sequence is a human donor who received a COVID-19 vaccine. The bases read TGTGCCAGCAGTTCTACAGCGAGGAATTCACCCCTCCACTTT. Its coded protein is CASSSTARNSPLHF.